This is a list of T cell receptor beta chains from one sample in a study of technical replicates of blood from a few donors. Profiled with immunoSEQ multiplex PCR; TCRdb holds only in-frame clones, not every one. The sample has some 80,000 clones, 90% to 98% seen once. The sample taken for sequencing was T cells isolated from PBMCs. The receptor source for this set is a human donor in good health. The CDR3 runs from the conserved cysteine through the conserved F or W. Each record gives: V gene, clone size, D gene, J gene, CDR3 length, CDR3 protein, CDR3 DNA. The D gene is left open where the match is weak. Where a row states a size, it is once, few, many or the class of an expanded clone; other rows omit it.

V: TRBV5-1; size: .; D: .; J: TRBJ2-1; length: 16; CDR3: CASSLAVPSSYNEQFF; DNA: TGCGCCAGCAGCTTGGCCGTACCGAGCTCCTACAATGAGCAGTTCTTC
V: TRBV30; size: .; D: TRBD2; J: TRBJ2-1; length: 14; CDR3: CAWSEILAGGEQFF; DNA: TGTGCCTGGAGTGAGATACTAGCGGGAGGGGAGCAGTTCTTC
V: TRBV19; size: .; D: .; J: TRBJ1-1; length: 17; CDR3: CASSIDLEDSPYLGAFF; DNA: TGTGCCAGTAGTATAGATCTAGAGGACAGTCCCTATCTTGGAGCTTTCTTT
V: TRBV9; size: .; D: TRBD1; J: TRBJ1-2; length: 14; CDR3: CASSVGPRGQGYTF; DNA: TGTGCCAGCAGCGTTGGTCCCAGGGGGCAGGGCTACACCTTC
V: TRBV6-5; size: .; D: TRBD1; J: TRBJ1-2; length: 15; CDR3: CASRFWTGAPDGYTF; DNA: TGTGCCAGCAGATTCTGGACAGGGGCCCCCGATGGCTACACCTTC
V: TRBV11-2; size: .; D: .; J: TRBJ2-7; length: 13; CDR3: CASSTQEAGEQYF; DNA: TGTGCCAGCAGCACTCAGGAGGCGGGAGAGCAGTACTTC
V: TRBV7-6; size: .; D: .; J: TRBJ2-1; length: 16; CDR3: CASSLIGRRAGDEQFF; DNA: TGTGCCAGCAGCTTAATAGGGAGGAGGGCCGGGGATGAGCAGTTCTTC
V: TRBV7-3; size: .; D: TRBD2; J: TRBJ2-3; length: 15; CDR3: CASSTSGRLSDTQYF; DNA: TGTGCCAGCAGCACAAGCGGGAGGTTATCAGATACGCAGTATTTT
V: TRBV6-4; size: once; D: TRBD2; J: TRBJ2-1; length: 15; CDR3: CASSALAGAYNEQFF; DNA: TGTGCCAGCAGTGCTTTAGCGGGAGCCTACAATGAGCAGTTCTTC
V: TRBV20-1; size: .; D: TRBD1; J: TRBJ1-1; length: 10; CDR3: CSADGTGKFF; DNA: TGCAGTGCTGACGGGACAGGGAAATTCTTT
V: TRBV5-1; size: .; D: .; J: TRBJ2-7; length: 14; CDR3: CASSLDRVGREQYF; DNA: TGCGCCAGCAGCTTGGACAGGGTTGGGCGGGAGCAGTACTTC
V: TRBV10-3; size: few; D: .; J: TRBJ1-4; length: 14; CDR3: CAISGGGNNEKLFF; DNA: TGTGCCATCAGTGGAGGAGGGAATAATGAAAAACTGTTTTTT
V: TRBV19; size: .; D: .; J: TRBJ2-1; length: 17; CDR3: CASSIDPAPPRGNEQFF; DNA: TGTGCCAGTAGTATAGATCCAGCGCCTCCGAGGGGGAATGAGCAGTTCTTC
V: TRBV11-3; size: .; D: TRBD1; J: TRBJ2-6; length: 17; CDR3: CASSLVAGGAGANVLTF; DNA: TGTGCCAGCAGCTTAGTCGCAGGGGGCGCTGGGGCCAACGTCCTGACTTTC
V: TRBV27; size: .; D: .; J: TRBJ1-1; length: 15; CDR3: CASSLSGLPYTEAFF; DNA: TGTGCCAGCAGTTTATCGGGCCTGCCATACACTGAAGCTTTCTTT
V: TRBV28; size: .; D: .; J: TRBJ2-5; length: 14; CDR3: CASSFGGGRETQYF; DNA: TGTGCCAGCAGTTTCGGGGGTGGGCGAGAGACCCAGTACTTC
V: TRBV6-1; size: .; D: TRBD1; J: TRBJ1-1; length: 15; CDR3: CASSLWTGVNTEAFF; DNA: TGTGCCAGCAGTTTGTGGACAGGAGTGAACACTGAAGCTTTCTTT
V: TRBV28; size: .; D: .; J: TRBJ1-4; length: 16; CDR3: CASTTLSWRGNEKLFF; DNA: TGTGCCAGCACCACTCTTTCTTGGAGGGGTAATGAAAAACTGTTTTTT
V: TRBV5-1; size: .; D: .; J: TRBJ1-4; length: 14; CDR3: CASSLEGRNEKLFF; DNA: TGCGCCAGCAGCTTAGAAGGGAGGAATGAAAAACTGTTTTTT
V: TRBV27; size: .; D: TRBD1; J: TRBJ1-2; length: 16; CDR3: CASSYRSGGPLYGYTF; DNA: TGTGCCAGCAGCTATAGATCAGGGGGCCCGTTGTATGGCTACACCTTC
V: TRBV16; size: .; D: .; J: TRBJ2-5; length: 12; CDR3: CASSQSEETQYF; DNA: TGTGCCAGCAGCCAATCGGAGGAGACCCAGTACTTC
V: TRBV11-3; size: .; D: .; J: TRBJ2-1; length: 15; CDR3: CASSLDARLVNEQFF; DNA: TGTGCCAGCAGCTTAGATGCTAGGTTAGTGAATGAGCAGTTCTTC
V: TRBV6-5; size: .; D: TRBD1; J: TRBJ2-5; length: 15; CDR3: CASSYGQGEIETQYF; DNA: TGTGCCAGCAGTTATGGCCAGGGGGAAATAGAGACCCAGTACTTC
V: TRBV9; size: .; D: .; J: TRBJ1-2; length: 13; CDR3: CASSVDFLDGYTF; DNA: TGTGCCAGCAGCGTAGATTTTCTTGATGGCTACACCTTC
V: TRBV11-1; size: .; D: .; J: TRBJ2-7; length: 15; CDR3: CASSLVSSGYYEQYF; DNA: TGTGCCAGCAGCTTAGTGTCAAGCGGATACTACGAGCAGTACTTC
V: TRBV6-6; size: .; D: .; J: TRBJ2-2; length: 14; CDR3: CASSYNGDTGELFF; DNA: TGTGCCAGCAGTTACAACGGGGACACCGGGGAGCTGTTTTTT
V: TRBV7-8; size: .; D: TRBD2; J: TRBJ2-7; length: 18; CDR3: CASSPGTSGRQISYEQYF; DNA: TGTGCCAGCAGCCCCGGGACTAGCGGGAGGCAAATTTCCTACGAGCAGTACTTC
V: TRBV6-5; size: .; D: .; J: TRBJ2-5; length: 12; CDR3: CASSYSGETQYF; DNA: TGTGCCAGCAGTTACTCCGGAGAGACCCAGTACTTC
V: TRBV18; size: .; D: .; J: TRBJ2-1; length: 19; CDR3: CASSPPAGSTSLSYNEQFF; DNA: TGTGCCAGCTCACCACCAGCCGGGTCCACTTCCCTTTCCTACAATGAGCAGTTCTTC
V: TRBV25-1; size: .; D: .; J: TRBJ1-4; length: 13; CDR3: CASRQGFGEKLFF; DNA: TGTGCCAGCAGACAGGGTTTTGGTGAAAAACTGTTTTTT
V: TRBV7-3; size: .; D: .; J: TRBJ2-6; length: 16; CDR3: CASSRDTGTGANVLTF; DNA: TGTGCCAGCAGCCGTGATACAGGGACTGGGGCCAACGTCCTGACTTTC
V: TRBV7-8; size: once; D: .; J: TRBJ2-7; length: 14; CDR3: CASSPNAGLEEQYF; DNA: TGTGCCAGCAGCCCCAACGCAGGGCTGGAGGAGCAGTACTTC
V: TRBV6-1; size: .; D: .; J: TRBJ1-5; length: 13; CDR3: CASSSILDQPQHF; DNA: TGTGCCAGCAGCTCAATACTTGATCAGCCCCAGCATTTT
V: TRBV5-6; size: .; D: TRBD1; J: TRBJ2-7; length: 17; CDR3: CASSRTGLRAGAGEQYF; DNA: TGTGCCAGCAGCCGGACAGGGCTGAGGGCTGGGGCTGGGGAGCAGTACTTC
V: TRBV7-9; size: .; D: TRBD2; J: TRBJ2-7; length: 15; CDR3: CASSFLSGGGHEQYF; DNA: TGTGCCAGCAGCTTTTTGTCGGGAGGAGGGCACGAGCAGTACTTC
V: TRBV19; size: .; D: .; J: TRBJ2-3; length: 11; CDR3: CASRGADTQYF; DNA: TGTGCCAGTAGGGGAGCGGATACGCAGTATTTT
V: TRBV6-1; size: once; D: TRBD2; J: TRBJ2-2; length: 15; CDR3: CASSPGLEYSGELFF; DNA: TGTGCCAGCAGCCCGGGACTAGAATATTCCGGGGAGCTGTTTTTT
V: TRBV19; size: once; D: TRBD2; J: TRBJ2-7; length: 14; CDR3: CASSEGLAAYEQYF; DNA: TGTGCCAGTAGTGAGGGACTAGCGGCCTACGAGCAGTACTTC
V: TRBV30; size: .; D: .; J: TRBJ1-3; length: 11; CDR3: CAWSVSDTIYF; DNA: TGTGCCTGGAGTGTATCAGACACCATATATTTT
V: TRBV28; size: .; D: .; J: TRBJ1-1; length: 14; CDR3: CASSLAGRNTEAFF; DNA: TGTGCCAGCAGTTTAGCAGGGCGAAACACTGAAGCTTTCTTT
V: TRBV11-3; size: .; D: .; J: TRBJ2-3; length: 14; CDR3: CASSLSGIQDTQYF; DNA: TGTGCCAGCAGCTTATCGGGAATTCAAGATACGCAGTATTTT
V: TRBV2; size: .; D: .; J: TRBJ2-5; length: 12; CDR3: CASSDDTETQYF; DNA: TGTGCCAGCAGTGACGACACAGAGACCCAGTACTTC
V: TRBV23-1; size: .; D: TRBD1; J: TRBJ1-1; length: 15; CDR3: CASTTRDRLYTEAFF; DNA: TGCGCCAGCACGACTCGGGACAGGTTGTACACTGAAGCTTTCTTT
V: TRBV7-9; size: .; D: TRBD2; J: TRBJ2-3; length: 16; CDR3: CASSPPLAGVIDTQYF; DNA: TGTGCCAGCAGCCCCCCACTAGCGGGAGTGATAGATACGCAGTATTTT
V: TRBV27; size: .; D: .; J: TRBJ2-1; length: 16; CDR3: CASSLRRGRVNNEQFF; DNA: TGTGCCAGCAGTTTAAGGAGGGGACGGGTGAACAATGAGCAGTTCTTC
V: TRBV30; size: .; D: .; J: TRBJ1-4; length: 14; CDR3: CAWTPRAGNEKLFF; DNA: TGTGCCTGGACCCCCCGAGCGGGTAATGAAAAACTGTTTTTT
V: TRBV28; size: .; D: TRBD2; J: TRBJ2-7; length: 17; CDR3: CASNGLAGVERTYEQYF; DNA: TGTGCCAGCAATGGACTAGCGGGGGTTGAGAGAACCTACGAGCAGTACTTC
V: TRBV7-9; size: .; D: .; J: TRBJ1-5; length: 15; CDR3: CASSDNRDSNQPQHF; DNA: TGTGCCAGCAGCGACAACAGGGATAGCAATCAGCCCCAGCATTTT
V: TRBV30; size: once; D: TRBD2; J: TRBJ2-7; length: 14; CDR3: CAWSDGLAGAEQYF; DNA: TGTGCCTGGAGTGACGGACTAGCGGGGGCCGAGCAGTACTTC